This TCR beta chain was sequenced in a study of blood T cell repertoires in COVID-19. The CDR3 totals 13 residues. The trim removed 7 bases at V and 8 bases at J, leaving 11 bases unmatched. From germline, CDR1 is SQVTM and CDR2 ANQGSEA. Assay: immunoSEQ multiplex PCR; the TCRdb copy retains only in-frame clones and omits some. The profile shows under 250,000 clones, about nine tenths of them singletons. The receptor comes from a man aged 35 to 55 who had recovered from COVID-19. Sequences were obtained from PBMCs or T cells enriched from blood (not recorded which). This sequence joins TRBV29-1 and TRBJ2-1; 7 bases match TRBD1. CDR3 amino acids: CSARSGQRYEQFF. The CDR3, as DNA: TGCAGCGCGCGTTCGGGACAGAGGTATGAGCAGTTCTTC.